The 24 T cell receptor beta chains below come from one sample, sequenced in a study of T cell responses to AZD1222 COVID-19 vaccine. The method was immunoSEQ multiplex PCR; TCRdb's version includes in-frame clones alone and lacks a portion of them. Counted here are about 180,000 clones, around 88% occurring once; the ten biggest clones make up 11%. The specimen was peripheral blood, collected 28 days after the second AZD1222 dose. Source of these receptors: an adult who received the AZD1222 COVID-19 vaccine.

V and J are TRBV11-2 and TRBJ2-1; D may be TRBD1 or TRBD2 (5 bases each). Germline V lookup: CDR1 SGHAT, CDR2 FQNNGV. Trimming cost V 1 base and J 9 bases, with 10 bases left between them. The CDR3 totals 13 residues. The CDR3 nucleotides are TGTGCCAGCAGCTTAGCGGGGACGGGTGAGCAGTTCTTC. This translates into CASSLAGTGEQFF.

This clone was found a few times. This rearrangement joins TRBV27 to TRBJ2-7; TRBD2 agrees at 8 bases. The V gene end was trimmed by 5 bases and the J gene end by 2 bases; junction bases not matched to a gene: 8. This CDR3 region has 15 residues. Germline V lookup: CDR1 MNHEY, CDR2 SMNVEV (reference sequence). DNA of the CDR3: TGTGCCAGCAGTCTCGGGGGGGCTCACGCCTACGAGCAGTACTTC. Amino acids: CASSLGGAHAYEQYF.

The CDR3 spells CASRLAGGNNEQFF. As DNA, the CDR3 is TGTGCCAGCAGGCTAGCGGGGGGTAACAATGAGCAGTTCTTC. The chain has TRBV7-2 and TRBJ2-1, with 11 nucleotides matching TRBD2. Germline-derived CDR1 and CDR2 are SGHTA and FQGNSA. V lost 6 bases, J lost 5 bases, and 3 bases stayed unmatched. The CDR3 covers 14 residues.

As for this clone: Sequence at one end of the junction differs from germline and may be a read error. The chain employs TRBV5-1 and TRBJ2-1, with D uncertain. The CDR3 runs to 13 residues. Germline V lookup: CDR1 SGHRS, CDR2 YFSETQ. The CDR3, as DNA: TGCGCCAGCAGCTTTTGGTCAGACAAAGAGCAGTTCTTC. Amino acid sequence: CASSFWSDKEQFF.

V gene TRBV2 combines with J gene TRBJ1-1; 9 bases are shared with TRBD1. Germline assignment: CDR1 SNHLY and CDR2 FYNNEI. The CDR3 is 13 amino acids. V lost 7 bases to trimming and J lost 4 bases; unmatched junction nucleotides: 4. CDR3 loop: CASNPDRGTEAFF. The CDR3 DNA sequence: TGTGCCAGCAACCCGGACAGGGGCACTGAAGCTTTCTTT.

The V gene is TRBV7-2, the J gene TRBJ1-6; D is ambiguous. The length of the CDR3 is 15 residues. Trimming removed 1 base from V and 8 bases from J, with 12 bases in between. Germline V CDR1 and CDR2: SGHTA, FQGNSA. As DNA, the CDR3 is TGTGCCAGCAGCTTAGAGACCGGGAACCATTCACCCCTCCACTTT. This translates into CASSLETGNHSPLHF. Drawing the rest from reference TRBV7-2 and TRBJ1-6, the complete variable domain is GAGVSQSPSNKVTEKGKDVELRCDPISGHTALYWYRQSLGQGLEFLIYFQGNSAPDKSGLPSDRFSAERTGGSVSTLTIQRTQQEDSAVYLCASSLETGNHSPLHFGNGTRLTVT.

J is TRBJ2-7 and V is TRBV2; 9 positions match TRBD1. Germline V gene data show CDR1 as SNHLY and CDR2 as FYNNEI. The CDR3 loop spans 14 amino acids. Unmatched junction bases numbered 4, after V lost 6 bases and J lost 1 base. The CDR3 reads CASRWTGASYEQYF. CDR3 DNA: TGTGCCAGCAGATGGACAGGGGCATCCTACGAGCAGTACTTC.

This rearrangement joins TRBV19 to TRBJ1-5, with a weak D call TRBD1 (6 bases). V lost 5 bases and J lost 5, with 7 bases in between. CDR3 length equals 12 residues. Looked up from germline, CDR1 is LNHDA and CDR2 is SQIVND (reference sequence). As DNA, the CDR3 is TGTGCCAGTAGTTGGACAGATCAGCCCCAGCATTTT. This encodes CASSWTDQPQHF.

The gene calls are TRBV27 and TRBJ2-2; no clear D gene. CDR1 is MNHEY and CDR2 is SMNVEV in the germline V gene (reference sequence). V shed 5 bases and J shed 5 bases, with 9 bases lying between them. CDR3 size: 13 residues. CDR3 loop: CASSQSQTGELFF. DNA of the CDR3: TGTGCCAGCAGTCAATCCCAAACCGGGGAGCTGTTTTTT.

The J gene is TRBJ2-5, the V gene TRBV3-1 (or the pseudogene TRBV3-2); D is perhaps TRBD2 (6 bases). Germline lookup yields CDR1 LGHDT and CDR2 YNNKEL (reference sequence). The V and J ends lost 7 bases and 1 base respectively, with 16 bases between them. The CDR3 loop spans 15 amino acids. The CDR3 loop is CASTINPGSQETQYF. DNA for the CDR3: TGTGCCAGCACTATCAACCCCGGGAGCCAAGAGACCCAGTACTTC.

Only a few counts were recorded for this clone. The rearrangement links TRBV6-2 or TRBV6-3 to TRBJ1-2; D uncertain. Germline assignment: CDR1 MNHEY and CDR2 SVGEGT. The CDR3 sequence is 12 residues long. The ends were cut back, 6 bases at V and 0 bases at J, with 5 bases in the middle. CDR3 in DNA: TGTGCCAGCAGCGGGGCTAACTATGGCTACACCTTC. This sequence encodes CASSGANYGYTF.

CDR3 DNA sequence: TGTGCCACCAGTGATTTCTACGGGACAGCTGATGAAAAACTGTTTTTT. Protein product: CATSDFYGTADEKLFF. The chain links TRBV24-1 to TRBJ1-4; 7 bases line up with TRBD1. Trimming at V came to 1 base and at J to 6 bases, leaving 7 bases not matched to a gene. This CDR3 spans 16 amino acids. Germline V lookup: CDR1 KGHDR, CDR2 SFDVKD.

The chain links TRBV4-3 to TRBJ1-4; D possibly corresponds to TRBD1 (6 bases). The V and J ends lost 4 bases and 5 bases respectively, with 17 bases between them. Germline CDR1 is LGHNA and CDR2 is YSLEER. This CDR3 is 16 amino acids long. CDR3 nucleotides: TGCGCCAGCAGCCGAATACAGGGAAGTCCCAATGAAAAACTGTTTTTT. Its translation: CASSRIQGSPNEKLFF.

The chain has TRBV12-3 or TRBV12-4 and TRBJ1-6; D is ambiguous. The CDR3 is 11 residues long. The V gene lost 5 bases and the J gene lost 6 bases, with 2 bases spanning the gap. CDR3: CASSTNSPLHF. The CDR3 DNA reads TGTGCCAGCAGTACTAATTCACCCCTCCACTTT.

The chain has TRBV5-1 and TRBJ1-1, with 9 bases matching TRBD1. The trim removed 4 bases at V and 5 bases at J, leaving 9 bases unmatched. CDR3 length equals 15 residues. Per the germline V gene, CDR1 is SGHRS and CDR2 is YFSETQ. The chain's CDR3 is CASSIKQGAETEAFF. The CDR3 bases are TGCGCCAGCAGCATAAAACAGGGGGCGGAGACTGAAGCTTTCTTT.

V usage is TRBV7-3 and J usage is TRBJ1-3; D may be TRBD1 (5 bases). Trimming removed 5 bases from V and 4 bases from J, with 12 bases in between. Germline V gives CDR1 SGHTA, CDR2 FQGTGA. CDR3 length: 14 amino acids. DNA of the CDR3: TGTGCCAGCAGCGCTTCAGGGAGCGGAAACACCATATATTTT. This codes for CASSASGSGNTIYF. Complete variable domain (other parts from reference TRBV7-3 and TRBJ1-3): GAGVSQTPSNKVTEKGKYVELRCDPISGHTALYWYRQSLGQGPEFLIYFQGTGAADDSGLPNDRFFAVRPEGSVSTLKIQRTERGDSAVYLCASSASGSGNTIYFGEGSWLTVV.

The J gene is TRBJ1-2, the V gene TRBV6-6; D not resolved. The V gene's germline CDR1 is MNHNY and CDR2 SVGAGI (reference sequence). This CDR3 has 11 residues. The V gene lost 11 bases and the J gene lost 0 bases, with 7 bases spanning the gap. CDR3 protein: CASQANYGYTF. As DNA, the CDR3 is TGTGCCTCTCAGGCTAACTATGGCTACACCTTC.

This rearrangement joins TRBV24-1 to TRBJ2-5; D might be TRBD1 (6 bases). With 9 bases removed from V and 2 bases from J, the gap between germline ends came to 15 bases. The CDR3 length is 14 residues. In germline, CDR1 is KGHDR, CDR2 SFDVKD. The CDR3 DNA reads TGTGCCACCGGGGCAGGGGAGTTACAAGAGACCCAGTACTTC. It yields the protein CATGAGELQETQYF.

The V call is TRBV21-1, the J call TRBJ1-1. TRBV21-1 constitutes a pseudogene. The CDR3 spans 16 residues. The CDR3 nucleotides are TGTGCCAGCAGCAATAGAAGGGAGGGTGAGGACACTGAAGCTTTCTTT. Amino acid sequence: CASSNRREGEDTEAFF.

Here the CDR3 DNA reads TGTGCCAGCAGCTTAGGAAACAGGGGTTCCTTCAGCTACACCTTC. It yields the protein CASSLGNRGSFSYTF. This chain joins TRBV7-9 and TRBJ1-2; 7 nucleotides align to TRBD1. The ends lost 1 base at V and 9 bases at J; junction bases unmatched: 11. The CDR3 is 15 residues long. Per the germline V gene, CDR1 is SEHNR and CDR2 is FQNEAQ (reference sequence).

The genes are TRBV4-1 and TRBJ1-2, with 7 nucleotides matching TRBD1. Germline assignment: CDR1 MGHRA and CDR2 YSYEKL. The CDR3 extends over 15 amino acids. V lost 1 base, J lost 4 bases, and 6 bases stayed unmatched. The CDR3 DNA follows: TGCGCCAGCAGCCAAGGGGGACAGCGGCTCTATGGCTACACCTTC. Protein sequence: CASSQGGQRLYGYTF.

V gene TRBV30 combines with J gene TRBJ1-2, with 7 bases fitting TRBD1. V was pared by 4 bases and J by 4 bases, with 6 bases of the junction left unmatched. The length of the CDR3 is 13 residues. Germline V gives CDR1 GTSNPN, CDR2 SVGIG (reference sequence). The CDR3 spells CAWTPGTVYGYTF. The CDR3 nucleotides are TGTGCCTGGACACCCGGGACAGTCTATGGCTACACCTTC. Variable domain in full (rest from reference TRBV30 and TRBJ1-2): SQTIHQWPATLVQPVGSPLSLECTVEGTSNPNLYWYRQAAGRGLQLLFYSVGIGQISSEVPQNLSASRPQDRQFILSSKKLLLSDSGFYLCAWTPGTVYGYTFGSGTRLTVV.

The chain links TRBV29-1 to TRBJ2-5, with D possibly matching TRBD2 (5 bases). The CDR3 covers 12 residues. Germline V lookup: CDR1 SQVTM, CDR2 ANQGSEA. Trimming cost V 7 bases and J 0 bases, with 9 bases left between them. This chain's CDR3 is CSGGRHQETQYF. In nucleotides, the CDR3 is TGCAGCGGAGGGCGTCACCAAGAGACCCAGTACTTC.

The rearrangement joins TRBV7-3 to TRBJ2-2, with TRBD2 matching 10 bases. This CDR3 has 16 amino acids. V gave up 0 bases and J gave up 7 bases; unmatched junction bases: 5. CDR1 SGHTA and CDR2 FQGTGA come from the germline V gene. The CDR3 spells CASSLTSGGPLGELFF. CDR3 in DNA: TGTGCCAGCAGCTTAACTAGCGGGGGGCCGCTCGGGGAGCTGTTTTTT. The full variable domain, with the rest looked up from reference TRBV7-3 and TRBJ2-2, is GAGVSQTPSNKVTEKGKYVELRCDPISGHTALYWYRQSLGQGPEFLIYFQGTGAADDSGLPNDRFFAVRPEGSVSTLKIQRTERGDSAVYLCASSLTSGGPLGELFFGEGSRLTVL.